These 26 T cell receptor beta chains came from one sample sequenced in a study of shared clonotypes between healthy human individuals. Assay used: immunoSEQ multiplex PCR; TCRdb lists only in-frame clones, some missing. The sample consists of around 700,000 clones, 55% to 75% of them appearing once. Sequenced input: memory CD4+ T cells sorted from blood. Sample subset: CD45RA-negative fraction. These receptor sequences come from a woman younger than 45 in good health.

The chain uses TRBV7-3 and TRBJ2-1; 7 positions agree with TRBD2. V was pared by 5 bases and J by 6 bases, with 10 bases of the junction left unmatched. Germline CDR1 and CDR2: SGHTA and FQGTGA. The CDR3 consists of 15 residues. The CDR3 sequence is CASSPRGGGINEQFF. The DNA for the CDR3 is TGTGCCAGCAGCCCCCGTGGGGGAGGGATCAATGAGCAGTTCTTC.

The J gene is TRBJ2-5, the V gene TRBV5-4, with TRBD1 matching over 7 bases. This CDR3 region has 13 residues. After removal of 4 bases from V and 3 bases from J, the junction contained 3 bases not matched to a gene. Germline V CDR1 and CDR2: SGHNT, YYREEE (reference sequence). The CDR3 DNA reads as TGTGCCAGCAGCCCGGGACAGAAAGAGACCCAGTACTTC. Translating it yields CASSPGQKETQYF.

This chain connects TRBV25-1 to TRBJ2-7, with D unclear. This CDR3 spans 13 amino acids. Germline V lookup: CDR1 MGHDK, CDR2 SYGVNS. V was trimmed by 3 bases and J by 3 bases, leaving 9 bases between them. The CDR3 sequence: CASSESSGYEQYF. In DNA form, the CDR3 reads TGTGCCAGCAGTGAGTCCTCAGGCTACGAGCAGTACTTC.

The rearrangement uses TRBV6-1 and TRBJ2-7; no reliable D call. V was shortened by 3 bases and J by 2 bases, with 11 bases between the two germline ends. Per germline, CDR1 MNHNS and CDR2 SASEGT. This CDR3 is 14 amino acids long. Here the CDR3 DNA reads TGTGCCAGCAGTGACGATACACCTCCCTACGAGCAGTACTTC. This codes for CASSDDTPPYEQYF.

The chain carries TRBV2 and TRBJ2-6; tentatively, D is TRBD2 (6 bases). Per the germline V gene, CDR1 is SNHLY and CDR2 is FYNNEI. Between the trimmed V and J ends, which lost 8 bases and 4 bases, there was a span of 21 bases. The CDR3 totals 17 residues. The CDR3 sequence: CASRGGAGRSGANVLTF. CDR3 in DNA: TGTGCCAGCCGAGGAGGGGCAGGGAGGTCCGGGGCCAACGTCCTGACTTTC.

V gene TRBV7-2 combines with J gene TRBJ2-6; D call uncertain. The CDR3 covers 17 residues. V lost 2 bases, J lost 0 bases, and 11 bases lay in between. From germline, CDR1 is SGHTA and CDR2 FQGNSA. The CDR3 coding sequence is TGTGCCAGCAGCTTAAGACATCTGAGCTCTGGGGCCAACGTCCTGACTTTC. Residues: CASSLRHLSSGANVLTF.

The genes are TRBV7-2 and TRBJ2-2; 13 nucleotides agree with TRBD2. Germline V lookup: CDR1 SGHTA, CDR2 FQGNSA. The CDR3 has 17 residues. Trimming removed 5 bases from V and 5 bases from J; junction bases left unmatched: 8. CDR3 protein: CASSKGLAGAPTGELFF. The CDR3 DNA sequence: TGTGCCAGCAGCAAAGGACTAGCGGGAGCTCCAACCGGGGAGCTGTTTTTT.

The V call is TRBV5-1, the J call TRBJ2-1; D not resolved. Trimming pared 4 bases from V and 4 bases from J, leaving 15 bases between. Per germline, CDR1 SGHRS and CDR2 YFSETQ. The CDR3 has 15 residues. In DNA, the CDR3 is TGCGCCAGCAGCCACGACACAGTAGGGTACAATGAGCAGTTCTTC. Translating it yields CASSHDTVGYNEQFF.

The chain is built from TRBV25-1 and TRBJ2-7; the match to TRBD2 covers 7 bases. The CDR3 is made up of 13 amino acids. Germline V lookup: CDR1 MGHDK, CDR2 SYGVNS. With 7 bases clipped from V and 3 bases from J, the junction kept 6 bases outside the gene matches. The chain's CDR3 is CASMGRESYEQYF. The CDR3, as DNA: TGTGCCAGCATGGGGCGGGAGAGCTACGAGCAGTACTTC.

The chain recombines TRBV6-1 with TRBJ1-2, with 9 bases matching TRBD1. The V gene end was trimmed by 2 bases and the J gene end by 2 bases; junction bases not matched to a gene: 6. Looked up from germline, CDR1 is MNHNS and CDR2 is SASEGT. The CDR3 extends over 16 amino acids. CDR3 protein: CASSERYRGPNYGYTF. The CDR3 nucleotides read TGTGCCAGCAGTGAACGGTACAGGGGGCCGAACTATGGCTACACCTTC.

As to this clone: A much larger clone differs from this one at a single base, so this may be a read error. This rearrangement joins TRBV27 to TRBJ2-3; D is ambiguous. Germline-derived CDR1 and CDR2 are MNHEY and SMNVEV (reference sequence). This CDR3 has 10 amino acids. With 6 bases removed from V and 4 bases from J, the gap between germline ends came to 2 bases. The CDR3 here is CASSPDTQYF. CDR3 DNA: TGTGCCAGCAGCCCAGATACGCAGTATTTT.

V gene TRBV19 combines with J gene TRBJ1-4; no reliable D call. There are 16 residues in the CDR3. Trimming left V 6 bases short and J 0 bases short, with 14 bases between. The germline V gene encodes CDR1 LNHDA and CDR2 SQIVND (reference sequence). The CDR3 is CASSRHITATNEKLFF. The CDR3 DNA reads as TGTGCCAGTAGCCGACACATCACCGCAACTAATGAAAAACTGTTTTTT. The full variable domain, rest sourced from reference TRBV19 and TRBJ1-4, is DGGITQSPKYLFRKEGQNVTLSCEQNLNHDAMYWYRQDPGQGLRLIYYSQIVNDFQKGDIAEGYSVSREKKESFPLTVTSAQKNPTAFYLCASSRHITATNEKLFFGSGTQLSVL.

The V and J genes are TRBV7-9 and TRBJ1-5; possible D gene TRBD1, 5 bases. The CDR3 sequence is 14 residues long. Germline lookup yields CDR1 SEHNR and CDR2 FQNEAQ (reference sequence). V lost 5 bases to trimming and J lost 2 bases, with 10 bases between them. The CDR3 protein is CASSGREGNQPQHF. The CDR3 DNA reads TGTGCCAGCAGCGGCAGGGAGGGCAATCAGCCCCAGCATTTT.

The V gene is TRBV29-1, the J gene TRBJ2-7, with D maybe TRBD2 (5 bases). CDR3 length: 16 amino acids. Germline-derived CDR1 and CDR2 are SQVTM and ANQGSEA. V lost 4 bases and J 0 bases, leaving 19 bases between the germline ends. CDR3 residues: CSVGALRRNSSYEQYF. The CDR3 DNA sequence: TGCAGCGTTGGCGCCTTAAGGAGGAATAGCTCCTACGAGCAGTACTTC.

The J gene is TRBJ2-5, the V gene TRBV5-4; tentatively, D is TRBD1 or TRBD2 (5 bases each). The CDR3 sequence is 15 residues long. The germline V and J ends were trimmed by 4 bases and 1 base, with 14 bases remaining between them. Germline lookup yields CDR1 SGHNT and CDR2 YYREEE (reference sequence). The CDR3 sequence is CASSPGWGFQETQYF. In DNA form, the CDR3 reads TGTGCCAGCAGCCCAGGGTGGGGGTTCCAAGAGACCCAGTACTTC.

V gene TRBV27 combines with J gene TRBJ2-7; D possibly corresponds to TRBD1 (6 bases). The CDR3 is 14 residues long. Germline V gene data show CDR1 as MNHEY and CDR2 as SMNVEV (reference sequence). V lost 6 bases and J 7 bases, leaving 19 bases between the germline ends. The DNA for the CDR3 is TGTGCCAGCAGAACGGGTGGGGGCCCGGGAGAGCAGTACTTC. Its translation is CASRTGGGPGEQYF.

In its sample, this clone was seen many times. The chain employs TRBV7-8 and TRBJ2-3, with 11 bases fitting TRBD2. The J segment lost 11 bases and the V segment lost 1 base, leaving 8 bases of the junction unmatched. Germline V gives CDR1 SGHVS, CDR2 FQNEAQ. The CDR3 contains 15 residues. The CDR3 bases are TGTGCCAGCAGCTTAGTGGTAGCGGGAGGGATGATGCAGTATTTT. Its protein is CASSLVVAGGMMQYF.

The chain recombines TRBV7-9 with TRBJ2-1, with D possibly matching TRBD1 (5 bases). The CDR3 runs to 12 residues. Looked up from germline, CDR1 is SEHNR and CDR2 is FQNEAQ (reference sequence). The germline V and J ends were trimmed by 4 bases and 10 bases, with 11 bases remaining between them. The CDR3 sequence: CASSSGAFEQFF. As DNA, the CDR3 is TGTGCCAGCAGCTCTGGGGCTTTCGAGCAGTTCTTC.

This clone came up many times. This rearrangement joins TRBV27 to TRBJ2-1, with 7 bases that match TRBD2. This CDR3 contains 13 residues. From germline, CDR1 is MNHEY and CDR2 SMNVEV (reference sequence). With V trimmed by 4 bases and J by 9 bases, 6 bases remained unmatched. CDR3 sequence (DNA): TGTGCCAGCAGTTCAGCGGGGCCCAGTGAGCAGTTCTTC. Translation: CASSSAGPSEQFF.

Notes on this clone: Other DNA sequences in this sample translate to the same CDR3. V is TRBV2 and J is TRBJ1-1; D gene uncertain. CDR3 size: 13 residues. The germline CDR1 and CDR2 sequences are SNHLY and FYNNEI. Trimming left V 1 base short and J 1 base short, with 4 bases between. CDR3 sequence: CASSEEGNTEAFF. The CDR3 nucleotides are TGTGCCAGCAGTGAAGAAGGGAACACTGAAGCTTTCTTT.

J is TRBJ2-5 and V is TRBV11-2; 11 nucleotides align to TRBD2. This CDR3 contains 16 residues. V dropped 4 bases and J dropped 5; count of bases not matched to a gene: 9. Germline V CDR1 and CDR2: SGHAT, FQNNGV. DNA of the CDR3: TGTGCCAGCAGCTATACAGGACTAGCGGGCTACGAGACCCAGTACTTC. It translates to CASSYTGLAGYETQYF.

The chain recombines TRBV4-1 with TRBJ2-1; 9 positions match TRBD2. This CDR3 is built from 18 residues. In germline, CDR1 is MGHRA, CDR2 YSYEKL. After removal of 4 bases from V and 0 bases from J, the junction contained 10 bases not matched to a gene. The CDR3 protein is CASSLGLARGSSYNEQFF. CDR3 DNA sequence: TGCGCCAGCAGCCTGGGACTAGCTCGAGGAAGCTCCTACAATGAGCAGTTCTTC.

V gene TRBV28 combines with J gene TRBJ2-1; possible D gene TRBD2, 5 bases. The ends were cut back, 7 bases at V and 4 bases at J, with 11 bases in the middle. Germline CDR1 MDHEN, CDR2 SYDVKM. The CDR3 totals 13 residues. The CDR3 coding sequence is TGTGCCAGCACCCTAGGGAGTTACAATGAGCAGTTCTTC. This codes for CASTLGSYNEQFF.

This clone has only a few counts. J is TRBJ2-1 and V is TRBV5-1; D is possibly TRBD1 (7 bases). The CDR3 sequence is 12 residues long. Per the germline V gene, CDR1 is SGHRS and CDR2 is YFSETQ. Trimming shortened V by 6 bases and J by 12 bases, and 16 bases separated the two germline ends. This chain's CDR3 is CASTGGTAGQFF. The CDR3 DNA is TGCGCCAGCACCGGAGGGACAGCCGGGCAGTTCTTC.

V gene TRBV30 combines with J gene TRBJ2-7; 9 nucleotides align to TRBD2. Germline trimming cut 2 bases from V and 0 bases from J; bases unmatched to any gene: 5. Germline V lookup: CDR1 GTSNPN, CDR2 SVGIG (reference sequence). The CDR3 consists of 15 residues. The CDR3 loop reads CAWSRSSGASYEQYF. The DNA for the CDR3 is TGTGCCTGGAGTCGGTCTAGCGGGGCCTCCTACGAGCAGTACTTC. Full variable domain (rest looked up from reference TRBV30 and TRBJ2-7): SQTIHQWPATLVQPVGSPLSLECTVEGTSNPNLYWYRQAAGRGLQLLFYSVGIGQISSEVPQNLSASRPQDRQFILSSKKLLLSDSGFYLCAWSRSSGASYEQYFGPGTRLTVT.

The chain uses TRBV7-9 and TRBJ2-7; 7 positions match TRBD2. Trimming took 1 base from V and 1 from J; bases not matched to a gene: 4. CDR3 length: 15 residues. Germline CDR1 and CDR2: SEHNR and FQNEAQ (reference sequence). As DNA, the CDR3 is TGTGCCAGCAGCTTAGTTCTAGCGGCATCCTACGAGCAGTACTTC. The encoded protein is CASSLVLAASYEQYF.